Sequencing of this T cell receptor beta chain was carried out in a study of cytomegalovirus exposure and HLA in healthy donors. Trimming took 4 bases from V and 1 from J; bases not matched to a gene: 7. This CDR3 comprises 17 residues. Per the germline V gene, CDR1 is SGHRS and CDR2 is YFSETQ. PCR used 60 Vbeta primers and 13 Jbeta primers. The assay was immunoSEQ multiplex PCR, and TCRdb's table has in-frame clones only and misses some. Of 100,000 to 150,000 clones in the sample, less than 85% were seen once. Sequenced material: PBMCs. The receptor's source is a man aged 25-40 years in good health and CMV-seropositive. The rearrangement joins TRBV5-1 to TRBJ2-2; 10 bases map to TRBD2. CDR3 loop: CASSPRASGRNTGELFF. CDR3 DNA: TGCGCCAGCAGCCCCCGGGCTAGCGGGAGGAACACCGGGGAGCTGTTTTTT.